The next 14 T cell receptor beta chains were all read from a single sample in a study of blood T cell repertoires in COVID-19. Some clones are missing from TCRdb's copy, which holds only in-frame ones; the method was immunoSEQ multiplex PCR. The repertoire consists of about 140,000 clones, with roughly four fifths occurring once and the leading ten covering approximately 3.8%. Sequenced: peripheral blood. The receptor source for this set is a woman aged 55-69 years with acute or convalescent COVID-19.

The chain combines TRBV3-1 (or the pseudogene TRBV3-2) with TRBJ1-2; D not certain. The V and J ends lost 0 bases and 8 bases respectively, with 25 bases between them. The CDR3 loop spans 18 amino acids. Germline-derived CDR1 and CDR2 are LGHDT and YNNKEL (reference sequence). The CDR3 is CASSQDGLGLTMAKGYTF. The CDR3 DNA reads TGTGCCAGCAGCCAAGATGGCCTCGGTCTAACTATGGCTAAAGGCTACACCTTC.

This chain joins TRBV6-1 and TRBJ2-7; 8 nucleotides line up with TRBD2. CDR3 length: 14 residues. In germline, CDR1 is MNHNS, CDR2 SASEGT. V shed 2 bases, J shed 6 bases, and the junction held 6 bases outside the gene matches. The CDR3 DNA reads as TGTGCCAGCAGTGAATCGGGGGGGGGACGCGAGCAGTACTTC. Protein: CASSESGGGREQYF.

V and J are TRBV2 and TRBJ1-3; D possibly corresponds to TRBD1 (5 bases). Trimming stripped 0 bases from V and 4 bases from J, with 10 bases between. Germline V lookup: CDR1 SNHLY, CDR2 FYNNEI. The CDR3 spans 15 residues. The CDR3 nucleotides read TGTGCCAGCAGTGAAGCAAGGGGTGGAGGAAACACCATATATTTT. Protein: CASSEARGGGNTIYF.

The chain uses TRBV7-2 and TRBJ1-5; possibly TRBD1 for D (5 bases). Trimming stripped 4 bases from V and 1 base from J, with 8 bases between. Germline assignment: CDR1 SGHTA and CDR2 FQGNSA. This CDR3 contains 14 residues. CDR3 nucleotides: TGTGCCAGCAGCTCAGGGATGAGCAATCAGCCCCAGCATTTT. Translating it yields CASSSGMSNQPQHF.

The chain has TRBV29-1 and TRBJ2-1; the D is unclear. The CDR3 is 14 residues long. Between the trimmed V and J ends, which lost 7 bases and 0 bases, there was a span of 13 bases. Germline V CDR1 and CDR2: SQVTM, ANQGSEA. CDR3 bases: TGCAGCGCCGAACCGGTGTTCTCCTACAATGAGCAGTTCTTC. It yields the protein CSAEPVFSYNEQFF.

This CDR3 is CASSITRIRAGELFF. In DNA form, the CDR3 reads TGTGCCAGTAGTATTACCAGGATCCGTGCCGGGGAGCTGTTTTTT. This sequence joins TRBV19 and TRBJ2-2; D is unclear. The V end was cut by 3 bases, the J end by 6 bases, with 14 bases between. Germline V lookup: CDR1 LNHDA, CDR2 SQIVND (reference sequence). This CDR3 has 15 residues.

Only a few counts were recorded for this clone. This chain uses TRBV24-1 with TRBJ2-3; possible D gene TRBD2, 5 bases. Germline-derived CDR1 and CDR2 are KGHDR and SFDVKD. Trimming took 5 bases from V and 11 from J, leaving 13 bases between them. The CDR3 spans 12 residues. CDR3 bases: TGTGCCACCAGTGGGGCCCTAGGGAGGCAGTATTTT. This codes for CATSGALGRQYF.

The rearrangement uses TRBV2 and TRBJ2-5; TRBD1 aligns across 10 bases. Germline CDR1 is SNHLY and CDR2 is FYNNEI. This CDR3 is built from 15 residues. After removal of 9 bases from V and 0 bases from J, the junction contained 7 bases not matched to a gene. The DNA of the CDR3 is TGTGCCAGTACCCGGGACAGGGGAAACCAAGAGACCCAGTACTTC. This gives the protein CASTRDRGNQETQYF. Combining the CDR3 with reference TRBV2 and TRBJ2-5 gives the whole variable domain EPEVTQTPSHQVTQMGQEVILRCVPISNHLYFYWYRQILGQKVEFLVSFYNNEISEKSEIFDDQFSVERPDGSNFTLKIRSTKLEDSAMYFCASTRDRGNQETQYFGPGTRLLVL.

The chain uses TRBV28 and TRBJ1-1, with 7 bases matching TRBD1. With V trimmed by 7 bases and J by 0 bases, 8 bases remained unmatched. There are 15 residues in the CDR3. Germline V gene lookup returns CDR1 MDHEN and CDR2 SYDVKM. The CDR3 reads CASTLTGPLNTEAFF. CDR3 sequence (DNA): TGTGCCAGCACCTTGACAGGGCCATTGAACACTGAAGCTTTCTTT.

The V call is TRBV27, the J call TRBJ1-4; D gene ambiguous. The CDR3 is 15 amino acids. From germline, CDR1 is MNHEY and CDR2 SMNVEV (reference sequence). V was trimmed by 5 bases and J by 7 bases, leaving 17 bases between them. The CDR3 protein is CASSPHTPPGEKLFF. The CDR3 DNA reads TGTGCCAGCAGTCCCCACACCCCCCCAGGTGAAAAACTGTTTTTT.

The V and J genes are TRBV5-4 and TRBJ2-6; unclear D gene. The CDR3 contains 15 residues. In germline, CDR1 is SGHNT, CDR2 YYREEE (reference sequence). V was shortened by 0 bases and J by 2 bases, with 6 bases between the two germline ends. The CDR3 coding sequence is TGTGCCAGCAGCTTGGTGGGCGCTGGGGCCAACGTCCTGACTTTC. Amino acids: CASSLVGAGANVLTF.

This chain links TRBV6-1 with TRBJ1-2; D is perhaps TRBD1 (5 bases). Trimming took 2 bases from V and 8 from J, leaving 18 bases between them. Germline V gives CDR1 MNHNS, CDR2 SASEGT. This CDR3 spans 15 amino acids. The CDR3 protein is CASSEPVAGVGGYTF. CDR3 bases: TGTGCCAGCAGTGAACCTGTGGCGGGGGTAGGGGGCTACACCTTC.

The chain links TRBV5-4 to TRBJ2-7, with TRBD2 matching 12 bases. V was pared by 6 bases and J by 5 bases, with 6 bases of the junction left unmatched. Germline CDR1 and CDR2: SGHNT and YYREEE (reference sequence). This CDR3 is built from 14 residues. CDR3 residues: CASIPTSGSHEQYF. Here the CDR3 DNA reads TGTGCCAGCATACCGACTAGCGGGAGCCACGAGCAGTACTTC.

The chain carries TRBV10-3 and TRBJ1-6; TRBD1 aligns across 8 bases. Germline lookup yields CDR1 ENHRY and CDR2 SYGVKD. The CDR3 loop spans 14 amino acids. The J segment lost 3 bases and the V segment lost 5 bases, leaving 0 bases of the junction unmatched. CDR3 loop: CAISTGGYNSPLHF. The CDR3 nucleotides are TGTGCCATCAGTACAGGGGGCTATAATTCACCCCTCCACTTT.